This T cell receptor beta chain was captured in a study of T-cell reconstitution after alpha-beta-depleted transplantation in children. The TCRbeta library was prepared with unique molecular identifiers. TCRdb reanalysed the PCR reads using MiXCR and keeps one entry per CDR3 protein. The sample contains more than 200,000 distinct CDR3 sequences, approximately 15% of which appear only once. Findings of the study overall: Alpha-beta T cells present about two months after transplant were reported to originate from several hundred expanded graft clones. The main origin of T-cell counts and diversity one year after transplant was newly produced T cells. After transplant, high TCRbeta diversity at day 60 in some patients arose from surviving recipient T cells and thymic progenitors.

V lost 6 bases to trimming and J lost 5 bases, with 17 bases between them. From germline, CDR1 is ENHRY and CDR2 SYGVKD. The CDR3 runs to 14 residues. This clonotype was observed a few times. Its antigen is unknown. Material: PBMCs, mostly from graft donor cells, obtained 360 days after TCRalphabeta/CD19-depleted stem cell transplant. The chain carries TRBV10-3 and TRBJ2-7; no definite D call. The sequence was obtained from a male patient aged 2-15 years who had a stem cell transplant for acute lymphoblastic leukemia, so the T cells may come from the graft donor. The CDR3 sequence is CAISHAASVHEQYF. CDR3 coding DNA: TGTGCCATCAGCCACGCGGCCTCTGTACACGAGCAGTACTTC.